The clone carrying this T cell receptor beta chain turned up a few times. Its antigen remains unidentified. The data stem from a study of glioma-infiltrating T cells after dendritic cell vaccination. The CDR3 is made up of 15 amino acids. V trimming: 2 bases; J trimming: 8 bases; junction bases outside the gene matches: 7. Germline assignment: CDR1 MRHNA and CDR2 SNTAGT. Whole-study results and caveats: Higher pretreatment TIL content predicted longer progression-free time and survival.

Amplification used 60 V beta primers and 13 J beta primers. Measured with immunoSEQ multiplex PCR; TCRdb has only the in-frame clones, and not every one. The sample lists 30,000 to 40,000 clones, about 80% occurring once. Patients had residual fresh-frozen tumor tissue and more than two years of survival data. Blood PBMC samples: pre-vaccination, two weeks post third vaccination, and at tumor progression. The sample in question was blood, obtained before dendritic cell vaccination. This TCR came from a human donor with glioblastoma. This chain connects TRBV6-4 to TRBJ2-1; TRBD2 aligns across 9 bases. In nucleotides, the CDR3 is TGTGCCAGCAGTGACGGCGGGGGGGCCATTGATGAGCAGTTCTTC. It translates to CASSDGGGAIDEQFF.